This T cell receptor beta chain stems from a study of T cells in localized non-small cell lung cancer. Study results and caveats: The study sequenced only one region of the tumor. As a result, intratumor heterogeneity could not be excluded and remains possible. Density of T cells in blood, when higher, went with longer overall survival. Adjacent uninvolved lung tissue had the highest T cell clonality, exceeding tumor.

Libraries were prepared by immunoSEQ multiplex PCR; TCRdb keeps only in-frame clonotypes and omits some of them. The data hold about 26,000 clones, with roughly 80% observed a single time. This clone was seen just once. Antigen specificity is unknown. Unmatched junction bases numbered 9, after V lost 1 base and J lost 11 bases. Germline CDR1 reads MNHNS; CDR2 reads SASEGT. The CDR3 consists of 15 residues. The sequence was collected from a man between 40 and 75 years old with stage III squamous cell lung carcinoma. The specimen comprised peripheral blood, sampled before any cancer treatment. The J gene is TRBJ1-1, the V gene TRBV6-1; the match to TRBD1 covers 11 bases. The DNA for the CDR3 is TGTGCCAGCAGTGAAGGCGGGACAGGGGGACGTTCGGCTTTCTTT. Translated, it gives CASSEGGTGGRSAFF.